These 8 T cell receptor beta chains were sequenced from one sample in a study of blood T cell repertoires in COVID-19. TCRdb keeps only in-frame clones here, not all; method: immunoSEQ multiplex PCR. The table records around 88,000 clones, more than 85% of them present only once. The sequenced sample was peripheral blood. These receptor sequences come from a man in his sixties with acute or convalescent COVID-19.

The genes are TRBV19 and TRBJ2-1; a possible D gene is TRBD2 (6 bases). V was pared by 3 bases and J by 5 bases, with 14 bases between. Per germline, CDR1 LNHDA and CDR2 SQIVND (reference sequence). The length of the CDR3 is 15 residues. CDR3 region: CASSIRELVHNEQFF. The CDR3 DNA follows: TGTGCCAGTAGTATCCGGGAGCTAGTTCACAATGAGCAGTTCTTC.

The V call is TRBV4-2, the J call TRBJ2-2; 8 bases match TRBD2. With 4 bases clipped from V and 2 bases from J, the junction kept 9 bases outside the gene matches. The CDR3 totals 17 residues. Per the germline V gene, CDR1 is LGHNA and CDR2 is YNFKEQ. CDR3 sequence (DNA): TGTGCCAGCAGCCGTTATGCACTAGCGGCTAACACCGGGGAGCTGTTTTTT. This translates into CASSRYALAANTGELFF.

The chain uses TRBV7-9 and TRBJ2-3, with TRBD2 identical over 8 bases. J was trimmed by 2 bases and V by 2 bases; bases with no gene match: 6. There are 16 residues in the CDR3. CDR1 is SEHNR and CDR2 is FQNEAQ in the germline V gene (reference sequence). The DNA for the CDR3 is TGTGCCAGCAGCTTAAGGCGGGAGGCCCTCACAGATACGCAGTATTTT. Translation: CASSLRREALTDTQYF.

The V gene is TRBV7-9, the J gene TRBJ2-7; TRBD1 is a possible D gene (5 bases). Trimming left V 4 bases short and J 7 bases short, with 20 bases between. Germline CDR1 reads SEHNR; CDR2 reads FQNEAQ (reference sequence). This CDR3 contains 15 residues. CDR3 bases: TGTGCCAGCAGCTCCGCGGACGCTTACAGGCTAGAGCAGTACTTC. Translation gives CASSSADAYRLEQYF.

This clone was seen a handful of times. The chain links TRBV9 to TRBJ2-3; D unresolved. This CDR3 comprises 13 residues. CDR1 is SGDLS and CDR2 is YYNGEE in the germline V gene. Trimming shortened V by 4 bases and J by 1 base, and 7 bases separated the two germline ends. CDR3 in amino acids: CASSPGGTDTQYF. The CDR3 DNA reads TGTGCCAGCAGCCCCGGAGGCACAGATACGCAGTATTTT.

The rearrangement uses TRBV9 and TRBJ2-3; D might be TRBD1 (5 bases). The CDR3 extends over 14 amino acids. Germline CDR1 SGDLS, CDR2 YYNGEE. The ends were cut back, 0 bases at V and 2 bases at J, with 7 bases in the middle. CDR3 DNA sequence: TGTGCCAGCAGCGTAGGGGGCTACACAGATACGCAGTATTTT. Protein product: CASSVGGYTDTQYF.

The rearrangement uses TRBV28 and TRBJ2-5, with TRBD2 matching over 7 bases. J was trimmed by 2 bases and V by 2 bases; bases with no gene match: 5. The CDR3 is 15 amino acids. Germline V gene lookup returns CDR1 MDHEN and CDR2 SYDVKM. In DNA, the CDR3 is TGTGCCAGCAGTTTAGTACTAGCGACACAAGAGACCCAGTACTTC. Amino acids: CASSLVLATQETQYF.

V is TRBV30 and J is TRBJ1-5; the match to TRBD1 covers 9 bases. The CDR3 consists of 15 residues. Trimming cost V 3 bases and J 5 bases; bases outside gene matches: 8. Looked up from germline, CDR1 is GTSNPN and CDR2 is SVGIG (reference sequence). The DNA of the CDR3 is TGTGCCTGGAGACCGACAGGGGGAAGGGATCAGCCCCAGCATTTT. Its translation: CAWRPTGGRDQPQHF.